What follows describes a single TCR beta chain. No cognate antigen has been identified for it. There are no base qualities to consult, and no much larger clone falls within one base. Patients with autoimmune disease history or receiving systemic immunosuppression were excluded from the trial. Peripheral blood for TCR sequencing was drawn from every dose cohort at baseline, at cycle 4 day 1 and at cycle 7 day 1. The samples were taken from a phase I, first-in-human, multicenter, open-label dose-escalation trial of ivuxolimab. The trial enrolled adults with locally advanced or metastatic head and neck squamous cell, hepatocellular, melanoma or renal cell carcinoma. Before TCR sequencing, CD4+ T cells and CD8+ T cells from peripheral blood were sorted into separate populations. This entry belongs to a study of OX40 agonist ivuxolimab in advanced cancers. Some background on the complete study: Ivuxolimab was a fully human IgG2 agonistic monoclonal antibody targeting the costimulatory receptor OX40 (CD134). Intravenous ivuxolimab was administered to patients every 2 weeks at six dose levels: 0.01, 0.1, 0.3, 1.5, 3 and 10 mg/kg. Of the approximately 50 patients in dose escalation, 19 had hepatocellular carcinoma, some 15 had melanoma, 9 had renal cell carcinoma and 9 had head and neck cancer. A male proportion of around 83% and a mean age of 60 years, ranging from 23 to 79, were recorded for the dose-escalation cohort. Patients were allowed to have had prior anti-PD-1, anti-PD-L1 or anti-CTLA-4 therapy, and approximately 40% of the dose-escalation patients had been treated with checkpoint inhibitors. Three dose-escalation patients achieved partial responses, one with hepatocellular carcinoma and two with cutaneous melanoma. The point of sequencing TCRbeta in the periphery was to test whether ivuxolimab changed TCR sequence diversity and drove clonal T-cell expansion. The monotherapy dose-escalation portion (N of about 50 patients) of the phase I ivuxolimab trial is reported in the paper.

Results the study describes overall, beyond this receptor: Low levels of normalized T-cell clonal expansion were also shown by some nonresponding patients. At doses of 0.1 to 3.0 mg/kg, clonal expansion of both CD4+ and CD8+ T cells in blood was seen between baseline and week 6. Antigen specificity was not determined for the clonally expanded peripheral T cells. After ivuxolimab, CD8+ T cells had more expanded clones than CD4+ T cells on average. In the 0.1-3.0 mg/kg groups, partial responders were among the patients with the lowest normalized peripheral clonal expansion, particularly in CD8+ T cells.

Genomic DNA was extracted from sorted cells for sequencing of the TCRbeta CDR3 region. The immunoSEQ Assay was used for sequencing of TCRbeta CDR3 regions. Entries here come from immuneACCESS through TCRdb and include only in-frame sequences with V and J called. Some clones fail to appear in such tables; in the studies checked, an unresolved V gene covers under half of the shortfall, and the cause of the remainder is unknown. For this sample there are tens of thousands of clones; around 86% appear just once. 2% to 3% of the sample lies in the top ten. The junction carries 17 bases between V and J, which are trimmed by 3 bases and 11 bases respectively. The germline V gene gives CDR1 as MDHEN and CDR2 as SYDVKM. Measured from the cysteine to the phenylalanine, the CDR3 is 14 residues long. Kept here is only the CDR3 DNA, which spans 42 bases and is read in frame from base 1.

This sequence uses TRBV28 and TRBJ1-5, with the identity of the D gene unclear. The receptor was isolated from an adult with an advanced solid tumor such as melanoma, head and neck, liver or kidney cancer. The sample was CD4+ or CD8+ T cells sorted from blood, taken in a trial of the OX40 agonist ivuxolimab. In nucleotides, the sequence is TGTGCCAGCAGTTTCAAGGAAGGGTCCTCCACCCAGCATTTT. It codes for CASSFKEGSSTQHF.